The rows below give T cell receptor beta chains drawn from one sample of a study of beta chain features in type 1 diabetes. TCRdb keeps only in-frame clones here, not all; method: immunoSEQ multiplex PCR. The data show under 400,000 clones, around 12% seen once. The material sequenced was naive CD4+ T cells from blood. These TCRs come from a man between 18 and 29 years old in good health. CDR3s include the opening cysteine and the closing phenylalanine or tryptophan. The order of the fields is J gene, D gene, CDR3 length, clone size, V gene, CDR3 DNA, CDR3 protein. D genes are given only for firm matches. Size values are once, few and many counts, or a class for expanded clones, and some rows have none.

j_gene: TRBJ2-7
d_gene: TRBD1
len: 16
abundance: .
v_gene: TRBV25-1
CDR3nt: TGTGCCAGCAGTGACATCGAGAGGGACAGGCCCTACGAGCAGTACTTC
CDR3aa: CASSDIERDRPYEQYF

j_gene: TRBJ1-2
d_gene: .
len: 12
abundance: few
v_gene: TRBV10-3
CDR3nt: TGTGCCATCAGTGCCCTAAACTATGGCTACACCTTC
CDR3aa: CAISALNYGYTF

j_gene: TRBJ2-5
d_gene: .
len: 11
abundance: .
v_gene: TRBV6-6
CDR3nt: TGTGCCAGCAGTTACCGGGAGACCCAGTACTTC
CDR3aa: CASSYRETQYF

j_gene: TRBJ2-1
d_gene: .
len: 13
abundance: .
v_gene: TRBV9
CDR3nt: TGTGCCAGCAGCGTAGCGAGGGTTGCGGAGCAGTTCTTC
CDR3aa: CASSVARVAEQFF

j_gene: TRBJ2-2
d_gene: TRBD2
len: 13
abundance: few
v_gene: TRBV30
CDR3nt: TGTGCCTGGACCCCCCGCGGGAGCGGGGAGCTGTTTTTT
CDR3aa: CAWTPRGSGELFF

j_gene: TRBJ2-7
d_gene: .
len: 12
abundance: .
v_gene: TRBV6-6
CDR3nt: TGTGCCAGCAGTTACGGAGTGTACGAGCAGTACTTC
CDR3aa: CASSYGVYEQYF

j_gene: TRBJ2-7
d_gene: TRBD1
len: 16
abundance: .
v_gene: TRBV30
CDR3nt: TGTGCCTGGAGTCCTCGGCTGAGGACAGGGACCTACGAGCAGTACTTC
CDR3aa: CAWSPRLRTGTYEQYF

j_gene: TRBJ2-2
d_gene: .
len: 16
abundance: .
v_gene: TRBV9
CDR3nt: TGTGCCAGCAGCGTAGAGGGCAGGGGAGACACCGGGGAGCTGTTTTTT
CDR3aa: CASSVEGRGDTGELFF

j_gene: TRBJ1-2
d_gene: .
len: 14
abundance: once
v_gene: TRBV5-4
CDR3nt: TGTGCCAGCACCGAGGCCAGGGCTGGCTATGGCTACACCTTC
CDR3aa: CASTEARAGYGYTF

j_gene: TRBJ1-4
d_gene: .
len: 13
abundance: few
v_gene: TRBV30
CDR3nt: TGTGCCTTACACAGGGACTACAATGAAAAACTGTTTTTT
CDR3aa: CALHRDYNEKLFF

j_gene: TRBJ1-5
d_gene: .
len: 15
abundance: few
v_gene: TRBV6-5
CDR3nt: TGTGCCAGCAGCCCGCGGGGGATCTTAAATCAGCCCCAGCATTTT
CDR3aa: CASSPRGILNQPQHF

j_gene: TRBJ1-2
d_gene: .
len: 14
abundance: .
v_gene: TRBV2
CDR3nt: TGTGCCAGCAGTGTGACAGATATGGGTGTCGGCTACACCTTC
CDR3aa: CASSVTDMGVGYTF

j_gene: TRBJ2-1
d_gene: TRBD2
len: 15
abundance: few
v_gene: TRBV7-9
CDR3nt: TGTGCCAGCAGCCTCCGGACTAGCGGGAGTTTTGAGCAGTTCTTC
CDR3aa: CASSLRTSGSFEQFF

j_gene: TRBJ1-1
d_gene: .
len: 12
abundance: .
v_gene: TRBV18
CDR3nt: TGTGCCAGCTCCCTGACACACACTGAAGCTTTCTTT
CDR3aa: CASSLTHTEAFF

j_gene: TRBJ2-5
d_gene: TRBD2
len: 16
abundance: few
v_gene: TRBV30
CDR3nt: TGTGCCTGGACCGCTGGGGCTAGCGGGGGAGGGGAGACCCAGTACTTC
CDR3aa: CAWTAGASGGGETQYF

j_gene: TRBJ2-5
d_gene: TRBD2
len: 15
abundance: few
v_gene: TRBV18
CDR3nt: TGTGCCAGCTCACTAGCGGGAGAGGGCCCAGAGACCCAGTACTTC
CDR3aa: CASSLAGEGPETQYF

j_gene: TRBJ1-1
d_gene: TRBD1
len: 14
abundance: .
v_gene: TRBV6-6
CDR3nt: TGTGCCATCACTACCGGACAGGGGGGTACTGAAGCTTTCTTT
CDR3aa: CAITTGQGGTEAFF

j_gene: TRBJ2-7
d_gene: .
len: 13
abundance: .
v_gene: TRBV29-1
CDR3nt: TGCAGCGTTGGGGGCGCATTCTCCTACGAGCAGTACTTC
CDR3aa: CSVGGAFSYEQYF

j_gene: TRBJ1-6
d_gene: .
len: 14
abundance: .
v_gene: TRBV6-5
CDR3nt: TGTGCCAGCATCGGACAGCCGGGTAATTCACCCCTCCACTTT
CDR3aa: CASIGQPGNSPLHF

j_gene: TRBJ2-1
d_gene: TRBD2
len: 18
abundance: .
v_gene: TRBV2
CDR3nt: TGTGCCAGCAGTAGAGTCGGCGGGAGGGCTCTGTTTAACAATGAGCAGTTCTTC
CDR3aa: CASSRVGGRALFNNEQFF

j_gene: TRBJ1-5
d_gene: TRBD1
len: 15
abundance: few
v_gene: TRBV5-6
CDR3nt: TGTGCCAGCAGCTTTCGACAGGGTAGGGTTCAGCCCCAGCATTTT
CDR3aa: CASSFRQGRVQPQHF

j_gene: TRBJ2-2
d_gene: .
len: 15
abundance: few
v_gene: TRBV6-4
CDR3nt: TGTGCCAGCAGTAGTAGCGGCGCGAACACCGGGGAGCTGTTTTTT
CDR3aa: CASSSSGANTGELFF

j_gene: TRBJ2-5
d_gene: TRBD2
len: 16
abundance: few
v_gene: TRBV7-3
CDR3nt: TGTGCCAGCAGCTTAAATGGCGGGGGACTCGGAGAGACCCAGTACTTC
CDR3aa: CASSLNGGGLGETQYF

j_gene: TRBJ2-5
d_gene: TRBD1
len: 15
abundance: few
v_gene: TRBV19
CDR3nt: TGTGCCAGTAGTATCGACAGGGGGGGTCAAGAGACCCAGTACTTC
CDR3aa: CASSIDRGGQETQYF

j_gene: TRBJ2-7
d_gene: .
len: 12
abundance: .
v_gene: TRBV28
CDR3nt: TGTGCCAGCAGCAGACTAGGTTACGAGCAGTACTTC
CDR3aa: CASSRLGYEQYF

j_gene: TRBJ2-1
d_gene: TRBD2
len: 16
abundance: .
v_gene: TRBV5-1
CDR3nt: TGCGCCAGCAGCACCCTAGCGGGGGTCGTCGGCAATGAGCAGTTCTTC
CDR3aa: CASSTLAGVVGNEQFF

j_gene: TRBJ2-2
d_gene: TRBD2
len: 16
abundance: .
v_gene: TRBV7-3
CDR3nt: TGTGCCAGCAGCTTAGCGGGGGGAACGAACACCGGGGAGCTGTTTTTT
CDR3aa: CASSLAGGTNTGELFF

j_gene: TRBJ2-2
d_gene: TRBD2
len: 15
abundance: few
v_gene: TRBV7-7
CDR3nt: TGTGCTAGCAGCTTGTCTAGCGGGAGTACCGGGGAGCTGTTTTTT
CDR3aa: CASSLSSGSTGELFF

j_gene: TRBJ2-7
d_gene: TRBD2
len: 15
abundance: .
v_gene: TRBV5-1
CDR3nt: TGCGCCAGCAGCCCTGCATCTAGCGGCCCCTACGAGCAGTACTTC
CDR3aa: CASSPASSGPYEQYF

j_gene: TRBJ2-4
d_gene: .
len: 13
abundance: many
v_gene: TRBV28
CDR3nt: TGTGCCAGCAGTTTAACCCACCGGGACATTCAGTACTTC
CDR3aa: CASSLTHRDIQYF

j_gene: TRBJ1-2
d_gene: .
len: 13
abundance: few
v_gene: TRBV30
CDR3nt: TGTGCCTGGAGTACACAGGGACCATATGGCTACACCTTC
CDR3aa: CAWSTQGPYGYTF

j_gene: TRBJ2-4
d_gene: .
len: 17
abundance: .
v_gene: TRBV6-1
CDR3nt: TGTGCCAGCAGTGAGCTACGACAGAGACTAGCCAAAAACATTCAGTACTTC
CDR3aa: CASSELRQRLAKNIQYF

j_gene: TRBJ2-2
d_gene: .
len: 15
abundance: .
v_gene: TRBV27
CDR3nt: TGTGCCAGCAGTTTCTGGACTAAGAACACCGGGGAGCTGTTTTTT
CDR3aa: CASSFWTKNTGELFF

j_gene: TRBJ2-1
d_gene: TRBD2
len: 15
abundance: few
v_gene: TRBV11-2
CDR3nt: TGTGCCAGCAGCTCTATTAGCGGGGCCTACAATGAGCAGTTCTTC
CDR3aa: CASSSISGAYNEQFF

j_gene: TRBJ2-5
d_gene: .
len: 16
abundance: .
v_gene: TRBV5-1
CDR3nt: TGCGCCAGCAGCCCGGTTATTGGAGGGAGTTGGCAGACCCAGTACTTC
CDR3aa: CASSPVIGGSWQTQYF

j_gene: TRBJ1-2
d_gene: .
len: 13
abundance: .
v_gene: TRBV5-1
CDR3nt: TGCGCCAGCAGCTTGGTACAGGGCTATGGCTACACCTTC
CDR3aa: CASSLVQGYGYTF

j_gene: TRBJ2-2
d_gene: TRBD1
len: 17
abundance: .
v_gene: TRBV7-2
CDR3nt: TGTGCCAGCAGTCAGCGGACAGGGACATCGAACACCGGGGAGCTGTTTTTT
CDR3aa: CASSQRTGTSNTGELFF

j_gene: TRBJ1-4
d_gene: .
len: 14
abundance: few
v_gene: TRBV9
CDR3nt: TGTGCCAGCAGCACCTCGGGGGGTAATGAAAAACTGTTTTTT
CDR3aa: CASSTSGGNEKLFF

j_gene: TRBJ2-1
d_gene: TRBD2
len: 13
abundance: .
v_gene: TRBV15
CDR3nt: TGTGCCACCAGCAGAGAACTAGCGGGGGATCAGTTCTTC
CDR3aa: CATSRELAGDQFF

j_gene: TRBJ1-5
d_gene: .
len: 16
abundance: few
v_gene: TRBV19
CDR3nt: TGTGCCAGTAGTATCTACAGGGTTGAAGTCGGTCAGCCCCAGCATTTT
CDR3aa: CASSIYRVEVGQPQHF

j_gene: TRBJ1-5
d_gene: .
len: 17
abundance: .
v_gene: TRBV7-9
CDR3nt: TGTGCCAGCAGTTCGAGACAGACACCCAGTAGCAATCAGCCCCAGCATTTT
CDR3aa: CASSSRQTPSSNQPQHF

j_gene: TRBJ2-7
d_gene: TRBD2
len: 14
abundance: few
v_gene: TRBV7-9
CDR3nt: TGTGCCAGCAGCCTAACTAGCGGTATCTACGAGCAGTACTTC
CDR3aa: CASSLTSGIYEQYF

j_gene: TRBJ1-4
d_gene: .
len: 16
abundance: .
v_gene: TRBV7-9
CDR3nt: TGTGCCAGCAGCTTAGTCCAGGGCGATAGTAATGAAAAACTGTTTTTT
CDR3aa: CASSLVQGDSNEKLFF

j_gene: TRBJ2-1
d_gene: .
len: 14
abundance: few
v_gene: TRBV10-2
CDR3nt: TGCGCCAGCAGTGCTTGGCTAGTTTACAATGAGCAGTTCTTC
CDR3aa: CASSAWLVYNEQFF

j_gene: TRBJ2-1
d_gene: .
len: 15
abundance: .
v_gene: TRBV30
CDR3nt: TGTGCCTGGAGTGTACGCGGCAGTACCTACAATGAGCAGTTCTTC
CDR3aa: CAWSVRGSTYNEQFF

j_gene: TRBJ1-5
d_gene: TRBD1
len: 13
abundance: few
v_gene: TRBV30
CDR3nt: TGTGCCTGGAGTGACAGGGGGAATCAGCCCCAGCATTTT
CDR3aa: CAWSDRGNQPQHF

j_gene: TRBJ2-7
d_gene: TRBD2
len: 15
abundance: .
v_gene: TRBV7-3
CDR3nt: TGTGCCAGCAGCTTGCTAGCGGGGGACTCCTACGAGCAGTACTTC
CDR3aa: CASSLLAGDSYEQYF

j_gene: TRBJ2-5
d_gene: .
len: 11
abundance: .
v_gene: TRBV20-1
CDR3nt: TGCAGTGCCTACCGCCAAGAGACCCAGTACTTC
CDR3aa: CSAYRQETQYF

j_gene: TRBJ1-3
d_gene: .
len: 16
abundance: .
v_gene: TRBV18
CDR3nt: TGTGCCAGCTCACCACCTCTACCTACTGCCGGAAACACCATATATTTT
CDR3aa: CASSPPLPTAGNTIYF